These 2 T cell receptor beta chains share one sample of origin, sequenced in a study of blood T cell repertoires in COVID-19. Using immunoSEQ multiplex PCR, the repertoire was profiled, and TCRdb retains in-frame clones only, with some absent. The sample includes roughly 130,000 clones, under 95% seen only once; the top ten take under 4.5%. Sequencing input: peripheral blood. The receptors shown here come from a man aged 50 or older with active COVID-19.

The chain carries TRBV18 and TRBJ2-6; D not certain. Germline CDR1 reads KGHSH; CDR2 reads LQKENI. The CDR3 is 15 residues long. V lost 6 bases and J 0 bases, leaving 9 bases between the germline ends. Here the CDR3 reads CASSPRLSGANVLTF. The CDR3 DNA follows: TGTGCCAGCTCGCCGAGGCTCTCTGGGGCCAACGTCCTGACTTTC.

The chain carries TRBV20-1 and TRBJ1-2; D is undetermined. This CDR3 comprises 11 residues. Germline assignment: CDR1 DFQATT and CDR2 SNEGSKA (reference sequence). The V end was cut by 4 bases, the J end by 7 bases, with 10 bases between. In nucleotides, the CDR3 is TGCAGTGCTAAAGACGACTCTGGCTACACCTTC. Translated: CSAKDDSGYTF.